This section outlines one T cell receptor (beta chain) sequence together with its context. This clone's antigen is unknown. No base qualities exist here, and no much larger clone lies one base off it. These data are taken from a study of CD8 T cells in ankylosing spondylitis (TCRdb year 2017). With regard to the full study: T cell receptor beta repertoires were profiled in healthy donors and ankylosing spondylitis patients so that disease-linked TCR variants could be found. Peripheral blood was sampled, and synovial fluid was also collected from ankylosing spondylitis patients. The full study cohort was made up of 25 to 30 ankylosing spondylitis patients and approximately 100 healthy donors.

TCRdb names Illumina HiSeq 2500 as the instrument used. Quantitative 5'-RACE with molecular barcodes was used to prepare TCR beta libraries. The published analysis was carried out like this. To identify disease-linked TCR variants, a new computational method was used, one built on a probabilistic model of VDJ rearrangement. TCRdb passed the public sequencing reads through fastp at Q25 and MiXCR, retaining productive beta sequences. Entries are consolidated by CDR3 protein sequence, retaining the most common genes and DNA. The authors' filters were not applied to this entry. This sample holds under 850,000 distinct CDR3 sequences; around 17% were observed only once. The top ten clonotypes cover over 15% of the sample. What the study reported, not specific to this receptor: Significant enrichment of the disease-linked clones was reported in matched synovial fluid samples from ankylosing spondylitis patients. Some TCR beta motif variants had previously been reported in synovial fluid and blood of reactive arthritis patients, which suggested common disease-initiation mechanisms. A TCR beta motif made up of several highly homologous amino acid variants appeared to be characteristic of blood from ankylosing spondylitis patients. The disease-linked clones showed a CD8+ phenotype and occurred at relatively low frequencies in peripheral blood.

V is cut by 2 bases and J by 0 bases, and the space between the germline ends is 15 bases. The CDR3, cysteine through phenylalanine, is 16 amino acids long. The entry retains the CDR3 DNA only, 48 bases that are in frame from base 1. CDR1 and CDR2 were assigned from the germline V gene as SGHRS and YFSETQ. The sequenced sample was blood, either unsorted or a sorted T cell fraction (not recorded which). The sequence links TRBV5-1 to TRBJ2-7; the D segment is perhaps TRBD1 or TRBD2, each sharing 5 matched bases. The sequence was collected from a male donor with ankylosing spondylitis. The nucleotide sequence is given as TGCGCCAGCAGCTTTTTCGGGGCCGCTAACTCCTACGAGCAGTACTTC. Translated, it reads CASSFFGAANSYEQYF.